This passage covers 15 T cell receptor beta chains from one sample sequenced in a study of control samples from healthy donors and cancer patients. Generated by immunoSEQ multiplex PCR, the TCRdb table keeps only in-frame clones and is missing some. This sample has about 130,000 clones, with about 95% found just once. The sample consisted of blood. These TCRs come from a man younger than 45 in good health.

The J gene is TRBJ1-1, the V gene TRBV11-2, with a weak D call TRBD1 (6 bases). V was shortened by 2 bases and J by 0 bases, with 10 bases between the two germline ends. There are 15 residues in the CDR3. Germline-derived CDR1 and CDR2 are SGHAT and FQNNGV. CDR3 sequence: CASSLFGTLNTEAFF. The CDR3 nucleotides read TGTGCCAGCAGCTTATTTGGGACATTGAACACTGAAGCTTTCTTT.

This chain joins TRBV5-4 and TRBJ2-3, with 7 nucleotides matching TRBD2. Germline trimming cut 1 base from V and 6 bases from J; bases unmatched to any gene: 8. Germline CDR1 SGHNT, CDR2 YYREEE (reference sequence). The length of the CDR3 is 15 residues. CDR3 amino acids: CASSLTSAEWDTQYF. CDR3 nucleotides: TGTGCCAGCAGCTTGACTAGCGCCGAATGGGATACGCAGTATTTT.

V usage is TRBV19 and J usage is TRBJ1-1; possibly TRBD1 for D (5 bases). V was clipped by 3 bases and J by 1 base, with 9 bases between them. This CDR3 has 14 residues. Germline lookup yields CDR1 LNHDA and CDR2 SQIVND (reference sequence). Written as DNA, the CDR3 is TGTGCCAGTAGTATTCAGCAGGGGAACACTGAAGCTTTCTTT. Encoded protein: CASSIQQGNTEAFF.

This clone appeared a single time. The rearrangement joins TRBV4-3 to TRBJ2-6; no definite D call. The CDR3 has 17 amino acids. From germline, CDR1 is LGHNA and CDR2 YSLEER. The V gene lost 0 bases and the J gene lost 0 bases, with 9 bases spanning the gap. The CDR3 nucleotides are TGCGCCAGCAGCCAAGAAAAGGTAGACTCTGGGGCCAACGTCCTGACTTTC. It encodes CASSQEKVDSGANVLTF.

This clone has only one observation. The V call is TRBV11-2, the J call TRBJ2-7; 10 bases are shared with TRBD2. J was trimmed by 7 bases and V by 3 bases; bases with no gene match: 6. CDR1 and CDR2 from the germline V gene are SGHAT and FQNNGV. The CDR3 is 14 residues long. The CDR3 sequence is CASSFTSGAKEQYF. CDR3 nucleotides: TGTGCCAGCAGCTTTACTAGCGGGGCCAAAGAGCAGTACTTC.

V usage is TRBV6-5 and J usage is TRBJ2-7; D unclear. Trimming left V 6 bases short and J 3 bases short, with 15 bases between. The CDR3 has 14 residues. Per the germline V gene, CDR1 is MNHEY and CDR2 is SVGAGI. CDR3 nucleotide sequence: TGTGCCAGCAGCCTTGGACGCCGAGGCTACGAGCAGTACTTC. Protein sequence: CASSLGRRGYEQYF.

The chain combines TRBV18 with TRBJ2-2; maybe TRBD1 (8 bases). Trimming took off 4 bases at V and 7 bases at J, with 28 bases between the two ends. The CDR3 has 19 amino acids. Germline-derived CDR1 and CDR2 are KGHSH and LQKENI. CDR3 sequence reads: CASSHLGGVRTGRHGELFF. The CDR3 bases are TGTGCCAGCTCACACCTGGGGGGGGTTAGGACAGGGCGCCACGGGGAGCTGTTTTTT.

The CDR3 DNA follows: TGTGCCATCAGGGAGACAGGTACGGGAGATACGCAGTATTTT. It encodes CAIRETGTGDTQYF. The V call is TRBV10-3, the J call TRBJ2-3; D is perhaps TRBD1 (6 bases). The CDR3 extends over 14 amino acids. The ends were cut back, 6 bases at V and 5 bases at J, with 15 bases in the middle. The germline CDR1 and CDR2 sequences are ENHRY and SYGVKD.

The chain recombines TRBV4-3 with TRBJ2-3; TRBD2 matches at 11 bases. Germline CDR1 reads LGHNA; CDR2 reads YSLEER. Trimming cost V 3 bases and J 4 bases; bases outside gene matches: 6. The CDR3 is 16 amino acids. The CDR3 sequence: CASSQTLAGGPDTQYF. The CDR3 nucleotides are TGCGCCAGCAGCCAGACCCTAGCGGGGGGACCAGATACGCAGTATTTT.

The rearrangement joins TRBV5-6 to TRBJ1-1; D gene uncertain. CDR1 SGHDT and CDR2 YYEEEE come from the germline V gene. The V end was cut by 2 bases, the J end by 4 bases, with 6 bases between. The length of the CDR3 is 12 residues. CDR3 DNA: TGTGCCAGCAGCTTTTCCGGCACTGAAGCTTTCTTT. It is translated as CASSFSGTEAFF.

The chain recombines TRBV10-1 with TRBJ1-4, with 9 positions matching TRBD1. Germline V gene sequence: CDR1 WNHNN, CDR2 SYGVQD (reference sequence). The CDR3 spans 14 residues. Trimming at V came to 8 bases and at J to 5 bases, leaving 6 bases not matched to a gene. The CDR3 spells CASSAGTGNEKLFF. The CDR3 DNA reads as TGCGCCAGCTCCGCGGGGACAGGGAATGAAAAACTGTTTTTT.

The rearrangement joins TRBV7-9 to TRBJ2-5; D is unresolved. The CDR3 totals 13 residues. From germline, CDR1 is SEHNR and CDR2 FQNEAQ (reference sequence). V was shortened by 5 bases and J by 5 bases, with 12 bases between the two germline ends. The CDR3 sequence: CASSPSSRETQYF. The CDR3 DNA follows: TGTGCCAGCAGCCCGTCCTCGAGGGAGACCCAGTACTTC.

This rearrangement joins TRBV3-1 (or the pseudogene TRBV3-2) to TRBJ2-1; D uncertain. Germline V gene sequence: CDR1 LGHDT, CDR2 YNNKEL (reference sequence). The CDR3 runs to 14 residues. Trimming pared 0 bases from V and 8 bases from J, leaving 11 bases between. CDR3: CASSQDLSRHEQFF. The CDR3 DNA is TGTGCCAGCAGCCAAGACCTTTCACGGCATGAGCAGTTCTTC.

The J gene is TRBJ2-5, the V gene TRBV14; D is ambiguous. This CDR3 is 13 amino acids long. The V end lost 4 bases, the J end lost 3 bases, and 9 bases lay between the germline ends. Germline CDR1 and CDR2: SGHDN and FVKESK. The CDR3 loop reads CASSRGMKETQYF. CDR3 nucleotides: TGTGCCAGCAGCCGCGGTATGAAAGAGACCCAGTACTTC.

In DNA form, the CDR3 reads TGTGCCAGCAGTGGACAGGGCGCACCTGGGGCCAACGTCCTGACTTTC. As protein: CASSGQGAPGANVLTF. This chain links TRBV6-1 with TRBJ2-6; 7 bases map to TRBD1. This CDR3 region has 16 residues. After removal of 4 bases from V and 2 bases from J, the junction contained 5 bases not matched to a gene. CDR1 is MNHNS, CDR2 SASEGT, per germline.